Each of the 15 T cell receptor beta chains below was sequenced from the same sample in a study of CD8 T cells in Susac syndrome. Reverse transcription of roughly 0.5 to 1 ug RNA was carried out with random hexamers. One entry per CDR3 protein results from TCRdb running MiXCR on the immunoSEQ multiplex PCR reads. The sample shows tens of thousands of distinct CDR3 sequences, 85% to 95% of them seen only once. Sequenced sample: CD4+ T cells from PBMCs. These receptors all come from a human donor with Susac syndrome.

The chain recombines TRBV6-2 or TRBV6-3 with TRBJ2-6, with 9 bases identical to TRBD1. Per germline, CDR1 MNHEY and CDR2 SVGEGT. The CDR3 has 18 amino acids. After removal of 1 base from V and 0 bases from J, the junction contained 4 bases not matched to a gene. The CDR3 bases are TGTGCCAGCAGTTACTTCGGGACAGGGTCCTCTGGGGCCAACGTCCTGACTTTC. Amino acid sequence: CASSYFGTGSSGANVLTF.

The chain combines TRBV7-9 with TRBJ1-2; possibly TRBD1 for D (5 bases). The CDR3 is made up of 14 amino acids. V was pared by 0 bases and J by 8 bases, with 13 bases between. Germline values: CDR1 SEHNR, CDR2 FQNEAQ (reference sequence). CDR3 sequence reads: CASSLAGTMGGYTF. For the CDR3, the DNA is TGTGCCAGCAGCTTAGCCGGGACCATGGGGGGCTACACCTTC.

CDR3 nucleotides: TGTGCCAGCAGTTACTCTGGGGGCGAAAACATTCAGTACTTC. Translated, it gives CASSYSGGENIQYF. The gene calls are TRBV6-5 and TRBJ2-4; D is possibly TRBD1 (6 bases). Trimming removed 0 bases at V and 5 bases at J, with 8 bases between. The germline V gene has CDR1 MNHEY and CDR2 SVGAGI. The CDR3 sequence is 14 residues long.

CDR3 bases: TGTGCCAGCAGGACAGGGGCTGGTGAAAAACTGTTTTTT. Residues: CASRTGAGEKLFF. J is TRBJ1-4 and V is TRBV6-6; 8 positions match TRBD1. This CDR3 comprises 13 residues. The V and J ends lost 6 bases and 7 bases, in that order; junction bases with no gene match: 4. From germline, CDR1 is MNHNY and CDR2 SVGAGI (reference sequence).

The chain carries TRBV11-2 and TRBJ2-1; TRBD2 aligns across 11 bases. V shed 3 bases and J 9 bases; nucleotides not matched to a gene: 7. This CDR3 is 15 amino acids long. In germline, CDR1 is SGHAT, CDR2 FQNNGV. The CDR3 loop reads CASSFTSGSWGEQFF. CDR3 DNA: TGTGCCAGCAGCTTTACTAGCGGGAGTTGGGGTGAGCAGTTCTTC.

The genes are TRBV7-2 and TRBJ2-3; 8 nucleotides agree with TRBD2. The CDR3 runs to 17 residues. V lost 2 bases to trimming and J lost 0 bases; unmatched junction nucleotides: 7. The germline V gene encodes CDR1 SGHTA and CDR2 FQGNSA. CDR3 sequence reads: CASSLSRTSSSTDTQYF. In DNA, the CDR3 is TGTGCCAGCAGCTTATCGCGGACTAGCTCTAGCACAGATACGCAGTATTTT.

The rearrangement joins TRBV4-1 to TRBJ2-7; a weak D match, TRBD2 (5 bases). Trimming took 3 bases from V and 3 from J, leaving 18 bases between them. The CDR3 sequence is 16 residues long. Per germline, CDR1 MGHRA and CDR2 YSYEKL. The CDR3 DNA sequence: TGCGCCAGCAGCCACCCCCTTGGGGAGTTCCTCTACGAGCAGTACTTC. This translates into CASSHPLGEFLYEQYF.

J is TRBJ1-1 and V is TRBV7-9, with D perhaps matching TRBD1 (6 bases). The germline V gene has CDR1 SEHNR and CDR2 FQNEAQ (reference sequence). Trimming cost V 1 base and J 1 base, with 13 bases left between them. The CDR3 has 16 residues. In DNA form, the CDR3 reads TGTGCCAGCAGCTTAGGCGGGGGCACATCGAACACTGAAGCTTTCTTT. Protein: CASSLGGGTSNTEAFF.

The gene calls are TRBV7-9 and TRBJ1-6, with D unresolved. The V gene's germline CDR1 is SEHNR and CDR2 FQNEAQ (reference sequence). The CDR3 sequence is 17 residues long. Trimming removed 3 bases from V and 0 bases from J, with 12 bases in between. The CDR3 reads CASSFRASSSYNSPLHF. In DNA form, the CDR3 reads TGTGCCAGCAGCTTCCGCGCCTCCAGCTCCTATAATTCACCCCTCCACTTT.

The V call is TRBV5-4, the J call TRBJ2-3; 7 bases map to TRBD1. V lost 2 bases to trimming and J lost 1 base; unmatched junction nucleotides: 10. The germline CDR1 and CDR2 sequences are SGHNT and YYREEE (reference sequence). The CDR3 is made up of 17 amino acids. DNA of the CDR3: TGTGCCAGCAGCTTACGACAGGGAGAATGGGGCACAGATACGCAGTATTTT. This sequence encodes CASSLRQGEWGTDTQYF.

This rearrangement joins TRBV14 to TRBJ1-2, with D possibly being TRBD1 (5 bases). The CDR3 runs 15 residues. The V gene lost 0 bases and the J gene lost 6 bases, with 14 bases spanning the gap. Per the germline V gene, CDR1 is SGHDN and CDR2 is FVKESK. CDR3 bases: TGTGCCAGCAGCCAAGATTACCGGGGGGTCGATGGCTACACCTTC. Amino acid sequence: CASSQDYRGVDGYTF.

V and J are TRBV29-1 and TRBJ2-1; 12 nucleotides align to TRBD2. Germline V lookup: CDR1 SQVTM, CDR2 ANQGSEA. V dropped 4 bases and J dropped 6; count of bases not matched to a gene: 19. The CDR3 extends over 19 amino acids. The CDR3 DNA reads TGCAGCGTTGTCAAGATGACTAGCGGGAGAAGTATACTGGGCAATGAGCAGTTCTTC. It specifies CSVVKMTSGRSILGNEQFF.

This rearrangement joins TRBV14 to TRBJ2-1; D could derive from TRBD1 or TRBD2 (6 bases each). Germline V CDR1 and CDR2: SGHDN, FVKESK. V was shortened by 1 base and J by 7 bases, with 14 bases between the two germline ends. CDR3 length: 15 residues. CDR3 sequence: CASSQAGALWNEQFF. The CDR3 bases are TGTGCCAGCAGCCAAGCGGGGGCTCTTTGGAATGAGCAGTTCTTC.

This clonotype was seen more than once but under ten times. The V and J genes are TRBV5-1 and TRBJ2-7; 12 bases line up with TRBD2. The CDR3 sequence is 17 residues long. V shed 3 bases and J 7 bases; nucleotides not matched to a gene: 14. Germline values: CDR1 SGHRS, CDR2 YFSETQ. In DNA form, the CDR3 reads TGCGCCAGCAGCTCCCAATGGACTAGCGGGATGAGTTGGGAGCAGTACTTC. Translating it yields CASSSQWTSGMSWEQYF.

V gene TRBV7-2 combines with J gene TRBJ2-3; D remains ambiguous. The length of the CDR3 is 14 residues. V gave up 2 bases and J gave up 5 bases, with 11 bases separating them. Germline values: CDR1 SGHTA, CDR2 FQGNSA. The CDR3: CASSLQAHLDTQYF. The CDR3 DNA reads as TGTGCCAGCAGCTTACAGGCCCACTTAGATACGCAGTATTTT.